A single sample gave rise to the 23 T cell receptor beta chains below, sequenced in a study of chemoradiotherapy in HPV16-positive cancers. Here immunoSEQ multiplex PCR was the method, and the copy in TCRdb shows in-frame clones only, minus some. The sample shows 22,000 or so clones, roughly 90% of them seen only once. The specimen comprised blood, sampled from a patient who underwent chemoradiotherapy. The receptors come from a human donor with HPV-associated anogenital cancer.

The V call is TRBV7-8, the J call TRBJ1-1, with D possibly TRBD1 on 5 matching bases. Germline V CDR1 and CDR2: SGHVS, FQNEAQ. The length of the CDR3 is 15 residues. V shed 2 bases and J shed 1 base, with 11 bases lying between them. The CDR3, as DNA: TGTGCCAGCAGCTTACTAAAAACAGGGAACACTGAAGCTTTCTTT. This sequence encodes CASSLLKTGNTEAFF.

The chain employs TRBV6-1 and TRBJ2-2; the D is unclear. Germline-derived CDR1 and CDR2 are MNHNS and SASEGT. The V gene lost 6 bases and the J gene lost 3 bases, with 14 bases spanning the gap. This CDR3 has 15 residues. CDR3 amino acids: CASRGSSGDTGELFF. For the CDR3, the DNA is TGTGCCAGCAGGGGCAGTAGTGGGGACACCGGGGAGCTGTTTTTT.

The gene calls are TRBV7-6 and TRBJ2-7; the D is unclear. The germline V gene encodes CDR1 SGHVS and CDR2 FNYEAQ. Trimming took off 1 base at V and 0 bases at J, with 16 bases between the two ends. CDR3 length: 17 amino acids. The CDR3 reads CASSLVDGHLVSYEQYV. The CDR3 DNA sequence: TGTGCCAGCAGCTTAGTCGACGGGCACTTAGTCTCCTACGAGCAGTACGTC.

The gene calls are TRBV5-1 and TRBJ2-5; 9 bases agree with TRBD1. With V trimmed by 1 base and J by 5 bases, 12 bases remained unmatched. Per the germline V gene, CDR1 is SGHRS and CDR2 is YFSETQ. The CDR3 is 17 residues long. The chain's CDR3 is CASSLLTGGKIAETQYF. CDR3 sequence (DNA): TGCGCCAGCAGCTTGCTGACAGGGGGTAAAATAGCCGAGACCCAGTACTTC. Drawing the rest from reference TRBV5-1 and TRBJ2-5, the complete variable domain is KAGVTQTPRYLIKTRGQQVTLSCSPISGHRSVSWYQQTPGQGLQFLFEYFSETQRNKGNFPGRFSGRQFSNSRSEMNVSTLELGDSALYLCASSLLTGGKIAETQYFGPGTRLLVL.

The V call is TRBV14, the J call TRBJ2-3; D not resolved. V lost 4 bases, J lost 0 bases, and 17 bases lay in between. The germline gives CDR1 SGHDN, CDR2 FVKESK. There are 17 residues in the CDR3. The CDR3, as DNA: TGTGCCAGCAGCCCAAGCCCTAGAACAGCTAGCACAGATACGCAGTATTTT. Translation: CASSPSPRTASTDTQYF.

The J gene is TRBJ1-1, the V gene TRBV10-1; D is uncertain. This CDR3 contains 14 residues. V was clipped by 2 bases and J by 0 bases, with 7 bases between them. CDR1 is WNHNN, CDR2 SYGVQD, per germline (reference sequence). The CDR3: CASSEDMMNTEAFF. The CDR3 DNA is TGCGCCAGCAGTGAGGACATGATGAACACTGAAGCTTTCTTT.

Worth noting for this clone: The germline gene is not matched at one end of the junction; a read error may be the cause. This chain uses TRBV19 with TRBJ1-1; TRBD1 is a possible D gene (6 bases). The CDR3 has 15 amino acids. CDR1 LNHDA and CDR2 SQIVND come from the germline V gene (reference sequence). CDR3 residues: CASSVDQGHNDGAFF. In DNA, the CDR3 is TGTGCCAGTAGTGTAGACCAGGGACACAACGACGGAGCTTTCTTT.

The chain joins TRBV29-1 to TRBJ1-2; TRBD1 aligns across 8 bases. Looked up from germline, CDR1 is SQVTM and CDR2 is ANQGSEA. This CDR3 comprises 15 residues. Trimming at V came to 7 bases and at J to 6 bases, leaving 16 bases not matched to a gene. CDR3 nucleotide sequence: TGCAGCGCTGAGGACAGGGCCTTTTCTTTGCATGGCTACACCTTC. Translation: CSAEDRAFSLHGYTF.

This clone has a single count. V and J are TRBV6-1 and TRBJ1-1; D is ambiguous. V lost 7 bases to trimming and J lost 2 bases, with 5 bases between them. From germline, CDR1 is MNHNS and CDR2 SASEGT. The CDR3 has 11 residues. CDR3 protein: CASTFNTEAFF. CDR3 in DNA: TGTGCCAGCACGTTCAACACTGAAGCTTTCTTT.

This clone was found a few times. The chain links TRBV25-1 to TRBJ2-3, with 11 positions matching TRBD2. Per the germline V gene, CDR1 is MGHDK and CDR2 is SYGVNS. Trimming took 4 bases from V and 3 from J; bases not matched to a gene: 6. This CDR3 spans 16 amino acids. Here the CDR3 reads CASSALVAGGTDTQYF. The CDR3 bases are TGTGCCAGCAGTGCCCTCGTAGCGGGGGGGACAGATACGCAGTATTTT.

The V gene is TRBV19, the J gene TRBJ2-1, with 14 positions matching TRBD2. The CDR3 consists of 17 residues. Per germline, CDR1 LNHDA and CDR2 SQIVND (reference sequence). The junction had 7 bases not matched to a gene; V was cut back by 4 bases and J by 5 bases. Here the CDR3 reads CASSKGTSGGINNEQFF. For the CDR3, the DNA is TGTGCCAGTAGTAAAGGGACTAGCGGGGGTATCAACAATGAGCAGTTCTTC.

V and J are TRBV19 and TRBJ1-1, with TRBD1 as a possible D gene (5 bases). The CDR3 consists of 16 residues. Deletions cut 4 bases from V and 1 base from J, with 16 bases between. CDR1 is LNHDA, CDR2 SQIVND, per germline (reference sequence). CDR3 sequence reads: CASSTKGRGRNTEAFF. The CDR3 DNA is TGTGCCAGTAGTACGAAGGGACGGGGGAGGAACACTGAAGCTTTCTTT. The variable domain in full, completed from reference TRBV19 and TRBJ1-1, reads DGGITQSPKYLFRKEGQNVTLSCEQNLNHDAMYWYRQDPGQGLRLIYYSQIVNDFQKGDIAEGYSVSREKKESFPLTVTSAQKNPTAFYLCASSTKGRGRNTEAFFGQGTRLTVV.

The CDR3 here is CASSLASGGDEQYV. In DNA form, the CDR3 reads TGCGCCAGCAGCTTGGCGTCAGGGGGAGACGAGCAGTACGTC. The genes are TRBV5-1 and TRBJ2-7, with 7 bases identical to TRBD1. J lost 5 bases, V lost 0 bases, and 5 bases had no gene match. The length of the CDR3 is 14 residues. Germline CDR1 reads SGHRS; CDR2 reads YFSETQ.

The V call is TRBV7-9, the J call TRBJ1-2; TRBD1 agrees at 8 bases. J lost 3 bases, V lost 5 bases, and 5 bases had no gene match. From germline, CDR1 is SEHNR and CDR2 FQNEAQ (reference sequence). The CDR3 length is 14 residues. CDR3 DNA sequence: TGTGCCAGCAGCCTTATGGGACAGGACTATGGCTACACCTTC. Translation: CASSLMGQDYGYTF. The full variable domain, in which reference TRBV7-9 and TRBJ1-2 provide the parts outside the CDR3, is DTGVSQNPRHKITKRGQNVTFRCDPISEHNRLYWYRQTLGQGPEFLTYFQNEAQLEKSRLLSDRFSAERPKGSFSTLEIQRTEQGDSAMYLCASSLMGQDYGYTFGSGTRLTVV.

The CDR3 spells CASSLAGPNTEAFF. CDR3 in DNA: TGCGCCAGCAGCTTGGCCGGACCGAACACTGAAGCTTTCTTT. J is TRBJ1-1 and V is TRBV5-1; the D is unclear. Germline V gene lookup returns CDR1 SGHRS and CDR2 YFSETQ. The V end was cut by 0 bases, the J end by 1 base, with 7 bases between. This CDR3 contains 14 residues.

The chain combines TRBV5-1 with TRBJ1-2; a possible D gene is TRBD1 (5 bases). Per germline, CDR1 SGHRS and CDR2 YFSETQ. This CDR3 comprises 14 residues. The V end was cut by 3 bases, the J end by 5 bases, with 14 bases between. The CDR3 is CASSSGQGGYGYTF. CDR3 in DNA: TGCGCCAGCAGCTCTGGGCAGGGAGGATATGGCTACACCTTC.

The chain combines TRBV11-3 with TRBJ2-7; 9 positions match TRBD2. This CDR3 comprises 18 residues. Germline loops: CDR1 SGHNT, CDR2 YENEEA. The ends lost 1 base at V and 5 bases at J; junction bases unmatched: 15. CDR3 sequence: CASSLVSLGLAGRHEQYV. Here the CDR3 DNA reads TGTGCCAGCAGCTTAGTAAGTCTAGGGCTAGCGGGGCGCCACGAGCAGTACGTC.

Of note for this clone: The missing conserved phenylalanine or tryptophan at the end of this CDR3 makes a read error likely. The limits of the CDR3 on the DNA are not certain, so only TCRdb's listed CDR3 is given. The chain has TRBV20-1 and TRBJ2-7; TRBD2 reflects the table's D call only, with no check against the DNA. The CDR3 is 8 residues long, ends included. In germline, CDR1 is DFQATT, CDR2 SNEGSKA (reference sequence). CDR3 sequence reads: CSAREEGY.

CDR3: CASSSGRGPGANVLTF. CDR3 nucleotides: TGCGCCAGCAGCTCGGGTCGGGGCCCTGGGGCCAACGTCCTGACTTTC. The chain links TRBV5-1 to TRBJ2-6; D is tentatively TRBD1 or TRBD2 (5 bases each). This CDR3 has 16 residues. With 3 bases removed from V and 2 bases from J, the gap between germline ends came to 12 bases. Germline V gene data show CDR1 as SGHRS and CDR2 as YFSETQ.

V is TRBV2 and J is TRBJ1-2; tentative D call: TRBD1 (5 bases). V lost 4 bases, J lost 8 bases, and 23 bases lay in between. The CDR3 sequence is 16 residues long. Germline lookup yields CDR1 SNHLY and CDR2 FYNNEI. CDR3 in amino acids: CASSALPSGPASGYTF. CDR3 DNA sequence: TGTGCCAGCAGTGCTCTCCCTTCAGGGCCAGCCAGCGGCTACACCTTC.

The chain carries TRBV19 and TRBJ1-1; 9 positions agree with TRBD1. With V trimmed by 1 base and J by 1 base, 4 bases remained unmatched. This CDR3 has 16 residues. Germline V CDR1 and CDR2: LNHDA, SQIVND (reference sequence). The CDR3 loop reads CASSIGRDRENTEAFF. In DNA, the CDR3 is TGTGCCAGTAGTATAGGACGGGACAGGGAGAACACTGAAGCTTTCTTT.

This chain connects TRBV9 to TRBJ1-1; no reliable D call. The V gene lost 2 bases and the J gene lost 1 base, with 9 bases spanning the gap. Germline V CDR1 and CDR2: SGDLS, YYNGEE. CDR3 length: 14 amino acids. CDR3 loop: CASSVSAANTEAFF. The CDR3, as DNA: TGTGCCAGCAGCGTGTCAGCGGCGAACACTGAAGCTTTCTTT.

This chain links TRBV19 with TRBJ1-2; D gene ambiguous. The V end was cut by 1 base, the J end by 5 bases, with 11 bases between. Germline V gene sequence: CDR1 LNHDA, CDR2 SQIVND (reference sequence). This CDR3 is 14 amino acids long. CDR3 nucleotide sequence: TGTGCCAGTAGTATAGCAAGCGGGGAGTATGGCTACACCTTC. It translates to CASSIASGEYGYTF.